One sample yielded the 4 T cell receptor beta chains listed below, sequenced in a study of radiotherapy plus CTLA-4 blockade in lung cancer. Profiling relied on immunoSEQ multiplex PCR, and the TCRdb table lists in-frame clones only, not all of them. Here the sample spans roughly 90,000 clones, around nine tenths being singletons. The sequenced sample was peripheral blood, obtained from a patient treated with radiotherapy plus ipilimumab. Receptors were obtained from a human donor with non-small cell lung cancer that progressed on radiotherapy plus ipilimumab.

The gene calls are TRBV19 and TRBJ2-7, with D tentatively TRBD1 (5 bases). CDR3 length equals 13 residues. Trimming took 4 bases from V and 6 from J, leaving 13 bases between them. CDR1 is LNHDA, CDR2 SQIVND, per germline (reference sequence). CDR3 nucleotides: TGTGCCAGTAGTACACCAGGGTACGGCGAGCAGTACTTC. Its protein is CASSTPGYGEQYF. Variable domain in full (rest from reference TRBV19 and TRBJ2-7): DGGITQSPKYLFRKEGQNVTLSCEQNLNHDAMYWYRQDPGQGLRLIYYSQIVNDFQKGDIAEGYSVSREKKESFPLTVTSAQKNPTAFYLCASSTPGYGEQYFGPGTRLTVT.

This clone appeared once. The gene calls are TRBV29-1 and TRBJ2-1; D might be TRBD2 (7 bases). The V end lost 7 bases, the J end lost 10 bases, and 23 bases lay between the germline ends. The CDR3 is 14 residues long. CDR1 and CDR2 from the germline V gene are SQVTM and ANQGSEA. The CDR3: CSGGGREEGGEQFF. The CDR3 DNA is TGCAGCGGTGGGGGACGGGAGGAAGGGGGGGAGCAGTTCTTC.

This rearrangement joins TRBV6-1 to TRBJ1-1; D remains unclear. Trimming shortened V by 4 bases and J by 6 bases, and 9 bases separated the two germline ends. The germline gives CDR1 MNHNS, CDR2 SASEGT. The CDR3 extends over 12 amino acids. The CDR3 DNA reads TGTGCCAGCAGTGTCCACGCTTCTGAAGCTTTCTTT. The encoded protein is CASSVHASEAFF.

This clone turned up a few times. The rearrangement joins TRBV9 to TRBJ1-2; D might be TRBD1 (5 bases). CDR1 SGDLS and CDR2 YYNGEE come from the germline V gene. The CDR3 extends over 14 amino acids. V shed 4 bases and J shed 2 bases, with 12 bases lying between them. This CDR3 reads CASSRGVGNYGYTF. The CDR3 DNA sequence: TGTGCCAGCAGCAGAGGGGTTGGGAACTATGGCTACACCTTC.